This is a list of T cell receptor beta chains from one sample in a study of PD-1 blockade in mismatch repair-deficient tumors. The repertoire was sequenced with immunoSEQ multiplex PCR; TCRdb's copy has only in-frame clones and lacks some. The table has around 100,000 clones, 60% to 85% seen once. Sample: peripheral blood, taken 60 to 65 weeks after starting pembrolizumab. The receptors derive from an adult with mismatch repair-deficient cancer. The CDR3 runs from the conserved cysteine through the conserved F or W. A D gene is named only where the DNA matches it firmly. Size tells how often a clone was seen (once, few, many) or the class of an expanded clone, and some rows leave it out.

abundance	v_gene	j_gene	d_gene	CDR3aa	CDR3nt
-	TRBV4-1	TRBJ2-5	TRBD2	CASSQAGGARQETQYF	TGCGCCAGCAGCCAAGCGGGGGGGGCCCGACAAGAGACCCAGTACTTC
-	TRBV30	TRBJ1-1	-	CARLAGEDTEAFF	TGTGCCCGGTTGGCAGGGGAAGACACTGAAGCTTTCTTT
few	TRBV25-1	TRBJ2-1	TRBD2	CASSDPSGRAAGNEQFF	TGTGCCAGCAGTGACCCTAGCGGGAGGGCCGCTGGTAATGAGCAGTTCTTC
-	TRBV15	TRBJ2-3	-	CATIAGGTDTQYF	TGTGCCACCATAGCAGGGGGCACAGATACGCAGTATTTT
-	TRBV2	TRBJ1-1	-	CASKASIYQGVAEAFF	TGTGCCAGCAAGGCTTCGATTTATCAGGGAGTGGCTGAAGCTTTCTTT
-	TRBV9	TRBJ2-2	-	CASSEPRAGELFF	TGTGCCAGCAGCGAACCTCGGGCCGGGGAGCTGTTTTTT
-	TRBV30	TRBJ1-5	-	CAWSGDTGDNQPQHF	TGTGCCTGGAGTGGGGACACAGGAGACAATCAGCCCCAGCATTTT
few	TRBV7-2	TRBJ2-1	-	CASSLPGGPGNEQFF	TGTGCCAGCAGCTTACCTGGAGGGCCCGGAAATGAGCAGTTCTTC
once	TRBV2	TRBJ1-4	-	CASSPIDRQEKLFF	TGTGCCAGCAGCCCAATAGACAGGCAAGAAAAACTGTTTTTT
-	TRBV5-1	TRBJ2-3	-	CASSFGDPTDTQYF	TGCGCCAGCAGCTTTGGGGACCCCACAGATACGCAGTATTTT
-	TRBV7-2	TRBJ2-2	-	CASSFGGVNTGELFF	TGTGCCAGCAGCTTCGGCGGGGTGAACACCGGGGAGCTGTTTTTT
-	TRBV7-9	TRBJ1-2	-	CASSLDLAVRVGYTF	TGTGCCAGCAGCTTAGATCTGGCAGTTCGGGTCGGCTACACCTTC
once	TRBV5-6	TRBJ2-2	-	CASRTRRGVNTGELFF	TGTGCCAGCAGGACGAGGAGGGGCGTTAACACCGGGGAGCTGTTTTTT
-	TRBV19	TRBJ2-1	TRBD1	CASSATGTGGREQFF	TGTGCCAGTAGTGCCACCGGGACAGGGGGCCGCGAGCAGTTCTTC
-	TRBV5-4	TRBJ1-4	-	CASSPRYDSSNEKLFF	TGTGCCAGCAGCCCCCGGTACGACTCTTCTAATGAAAAACTGTTTTTT
-	TRBV7-2	TRBJ1-6	-	CASSPTGGSWNSPLHF	TGTGCCAGCAGCCCGACAGGTGGGAGTTGGAATTCACCCCTCCACTTT
-	TRBV5-4	TRBJ1-3	-	CASSPDSLVNTIYF	TGTGCCAGCAGCCCAGACAGTCTTGTAAACACCATATATTTT
-	TRBV19	TRBJ2-7	-	CASSIGSGVPYEQYF	TGTGCCAGTAGTATAGGATCGGGGGTCCCCTACGAGCAGTACTTC
-	TRBV6-6	TRBJ2-7	-	CASTQRDEQYF	TGTGCCAGCACTCAGAGGGACGAGCAGTACTTC
few	TRBV6-6	TRBJ1-1	-	CASSYGGSTEAFF	TGTGCCAGCAGTTACGGGGGGAGCACTGAAGCTTTCTTT
-	TRBV10-3	TRBJ2-2	-	CAISEARRETGELFF	TGTGCCATCAGTGAAGCCCGCCGTGAGACCGGGGAGCTGTTTTTT
-	TRBV9	TRBJ2-1	TRBD1	CASSAGQYRGEQFF	TGTGCCAGCAGCGCGGGACAGTACAGGGGTGAGCAGTTCTTC
-	TRBV5-1	TRBJ2-5	TRBD2	CASSLVPSGWETQYF	TGCGCCAGCAGCTTGGTGCCTAGCGGGTGGGAGACCCAGTACTTC
-	TRBV6-5	TRBJ2-1	TRBD2	CASSLAGPLYNEQFF	TGTGCCAGCAGTTTAGCGGGGCCGCTGTACAATGAGCAGTTCTTC
-	TRBV19	TRBJ2-3	TRBD2	CASSITSGPTDTQYF	TGTGCCAGTAGTATAACTAGCGGCCCCACAGATACGCAGTATTTT
-	TRBV19	TRBJ2-1	-	CASSISNNEQFF	TGTGCCAGTAGTATAAGTAACAATGAGCAGTTCTTC
-	TRBV10-3	TRBJ1-1	TRBD1	CAISESQGATEAFF	TGTGCCATCAGTGAGTCGCAGGGGGCAACTGAAGCTTTCTTT
-	TRBV10-1	TRBJ2-5	-	CASSESRGVEETQYF	TGCGCCAGCAGTGAGTCGAGGGGCGTGGAAGAGACCCAGTACTTC
-	TRBV7-9	TRBJ2-3	TRBD2	CASSSGGGGGDTQYF	TGTGCCAGCAGCTCGGGGGGAGGTGGGGGAGATACGCAGTATTTT
many	TRBV5-1	TRBJ1-4	-	CASSRDRGEKLFF	TGCGCCAGCAGCCGGGACCGGGGGGAAAAACTGTTTTTT
-	TRBV11-2	TRBJ2-5	TRBD2	CASSPRGLAEETQYF	TGTGCCAGCAGCCCCCGAGGGCTAGCGGAAGAGACCCAGTACTTC
-	TRBV4-3	TRBJ2-7	-	CASSQDWTLSGYEQYF	TGCGCCAGCAGCCAAGATTGGACCCTCTCCGGGTACGAGCAGTACTTC
-	TRBV7-3	TRBJ2-5	TRBD2	CASSLNGGRAKETQYF	TGTGCCAGCAGCTTAAACGGCGGGAGGGCCAAAGAGACCCAGTACTTC
-	TRBV30	TRBJ2-7	-	CAWSVPSLGEQYF	TGTGCCTGGAGTGTACCCTCGCTGGGCGAGCAGTACTTC
-	TRBV25-1	TRBJ2-5	TRBD1	CASSEPGQSKTQYF	TGTGCCAGCAGTGAACCGGGACAGTCAAAGACCCAGTACTTC
-	TRBV7-9	TRBJ1-2	-	CASSLGRQSIYGYTF	TGTGCCAGCAGCTTGGGCCGACAGTCAATTTATGGCTACACCTTC
-	TRBV6-4	TRBJ1-2	-	CASSATGDGFGYTF	TGTGCCAGCAGTGCTACAGGCGACGGTTTTGGCTACACCTTC
-	TRBV11-2	TRBJ2-7	-	CASSSAETGGSYEQYF	TGTGCCAGCAGCTCCGCTGAAACCGGAGGCAGCTACGAGCAGTACTTC
once	TRBV4-3	TRBJ2-2	-	CASSQVSNTGELFF	TGCGCCAGCAGCCAAGTGTCTAACACCGGGGAGCTGTTTTTT
-	TRBV27	TRBJ1-5	TRBD1	CASSPSTGFQPQHF	TGTGCCAGCAGTCCCTCGACAGGGTTCCAGCCCCAGCATTTT
-	TRBV19	TRBJ2-7	TRBD2	CASSPGLAASYEQYF	TGTGCCAGTAGTCCAGGACTAGCGGCCTCCTACGAGCAGTACTTC
once	TRBV27	TRBJ2-7	-	CASSFSGVSSYEQYF	TGTGCCAGCAGTTTTTCAGGGGTTTCGAGCTACGAGCAGTACTTC
few	TRBV30	TRBJ2-7	-	CAWSVPGDEQYF	TGTGCCTGGAGTGTACCAGGGGATGAGCAGTACTTC
-	TRBV6-1	TRBJ2-6	-	CASSDFRGSGANVLTF	TGTGCCAGCAGTGACTTCAGGGGTTCTGGGGCCAACGTCCTGACTTTC
-	TRBV30	TRBJ1-1	-	CALLSVGFQGKAFF	TGTGCCCTCCTATCGGTCGGGTTTCAGGGAAAAGCTTTCTTT
medium-sized	TRBV11-3	TRBJ1-1	-	CASSPLNTEAFF	TGTGCCAGCAGCCCCTTGAACACTGAAGCTTTCTTT
-	TRBV14	TRBJ1-3	TRBD1	CASSHPGQLSSGNTIYF	TGTGCCAGCAGCCATCCGGGACAGTTAAGCTCTGGAAACACCATATATTTT